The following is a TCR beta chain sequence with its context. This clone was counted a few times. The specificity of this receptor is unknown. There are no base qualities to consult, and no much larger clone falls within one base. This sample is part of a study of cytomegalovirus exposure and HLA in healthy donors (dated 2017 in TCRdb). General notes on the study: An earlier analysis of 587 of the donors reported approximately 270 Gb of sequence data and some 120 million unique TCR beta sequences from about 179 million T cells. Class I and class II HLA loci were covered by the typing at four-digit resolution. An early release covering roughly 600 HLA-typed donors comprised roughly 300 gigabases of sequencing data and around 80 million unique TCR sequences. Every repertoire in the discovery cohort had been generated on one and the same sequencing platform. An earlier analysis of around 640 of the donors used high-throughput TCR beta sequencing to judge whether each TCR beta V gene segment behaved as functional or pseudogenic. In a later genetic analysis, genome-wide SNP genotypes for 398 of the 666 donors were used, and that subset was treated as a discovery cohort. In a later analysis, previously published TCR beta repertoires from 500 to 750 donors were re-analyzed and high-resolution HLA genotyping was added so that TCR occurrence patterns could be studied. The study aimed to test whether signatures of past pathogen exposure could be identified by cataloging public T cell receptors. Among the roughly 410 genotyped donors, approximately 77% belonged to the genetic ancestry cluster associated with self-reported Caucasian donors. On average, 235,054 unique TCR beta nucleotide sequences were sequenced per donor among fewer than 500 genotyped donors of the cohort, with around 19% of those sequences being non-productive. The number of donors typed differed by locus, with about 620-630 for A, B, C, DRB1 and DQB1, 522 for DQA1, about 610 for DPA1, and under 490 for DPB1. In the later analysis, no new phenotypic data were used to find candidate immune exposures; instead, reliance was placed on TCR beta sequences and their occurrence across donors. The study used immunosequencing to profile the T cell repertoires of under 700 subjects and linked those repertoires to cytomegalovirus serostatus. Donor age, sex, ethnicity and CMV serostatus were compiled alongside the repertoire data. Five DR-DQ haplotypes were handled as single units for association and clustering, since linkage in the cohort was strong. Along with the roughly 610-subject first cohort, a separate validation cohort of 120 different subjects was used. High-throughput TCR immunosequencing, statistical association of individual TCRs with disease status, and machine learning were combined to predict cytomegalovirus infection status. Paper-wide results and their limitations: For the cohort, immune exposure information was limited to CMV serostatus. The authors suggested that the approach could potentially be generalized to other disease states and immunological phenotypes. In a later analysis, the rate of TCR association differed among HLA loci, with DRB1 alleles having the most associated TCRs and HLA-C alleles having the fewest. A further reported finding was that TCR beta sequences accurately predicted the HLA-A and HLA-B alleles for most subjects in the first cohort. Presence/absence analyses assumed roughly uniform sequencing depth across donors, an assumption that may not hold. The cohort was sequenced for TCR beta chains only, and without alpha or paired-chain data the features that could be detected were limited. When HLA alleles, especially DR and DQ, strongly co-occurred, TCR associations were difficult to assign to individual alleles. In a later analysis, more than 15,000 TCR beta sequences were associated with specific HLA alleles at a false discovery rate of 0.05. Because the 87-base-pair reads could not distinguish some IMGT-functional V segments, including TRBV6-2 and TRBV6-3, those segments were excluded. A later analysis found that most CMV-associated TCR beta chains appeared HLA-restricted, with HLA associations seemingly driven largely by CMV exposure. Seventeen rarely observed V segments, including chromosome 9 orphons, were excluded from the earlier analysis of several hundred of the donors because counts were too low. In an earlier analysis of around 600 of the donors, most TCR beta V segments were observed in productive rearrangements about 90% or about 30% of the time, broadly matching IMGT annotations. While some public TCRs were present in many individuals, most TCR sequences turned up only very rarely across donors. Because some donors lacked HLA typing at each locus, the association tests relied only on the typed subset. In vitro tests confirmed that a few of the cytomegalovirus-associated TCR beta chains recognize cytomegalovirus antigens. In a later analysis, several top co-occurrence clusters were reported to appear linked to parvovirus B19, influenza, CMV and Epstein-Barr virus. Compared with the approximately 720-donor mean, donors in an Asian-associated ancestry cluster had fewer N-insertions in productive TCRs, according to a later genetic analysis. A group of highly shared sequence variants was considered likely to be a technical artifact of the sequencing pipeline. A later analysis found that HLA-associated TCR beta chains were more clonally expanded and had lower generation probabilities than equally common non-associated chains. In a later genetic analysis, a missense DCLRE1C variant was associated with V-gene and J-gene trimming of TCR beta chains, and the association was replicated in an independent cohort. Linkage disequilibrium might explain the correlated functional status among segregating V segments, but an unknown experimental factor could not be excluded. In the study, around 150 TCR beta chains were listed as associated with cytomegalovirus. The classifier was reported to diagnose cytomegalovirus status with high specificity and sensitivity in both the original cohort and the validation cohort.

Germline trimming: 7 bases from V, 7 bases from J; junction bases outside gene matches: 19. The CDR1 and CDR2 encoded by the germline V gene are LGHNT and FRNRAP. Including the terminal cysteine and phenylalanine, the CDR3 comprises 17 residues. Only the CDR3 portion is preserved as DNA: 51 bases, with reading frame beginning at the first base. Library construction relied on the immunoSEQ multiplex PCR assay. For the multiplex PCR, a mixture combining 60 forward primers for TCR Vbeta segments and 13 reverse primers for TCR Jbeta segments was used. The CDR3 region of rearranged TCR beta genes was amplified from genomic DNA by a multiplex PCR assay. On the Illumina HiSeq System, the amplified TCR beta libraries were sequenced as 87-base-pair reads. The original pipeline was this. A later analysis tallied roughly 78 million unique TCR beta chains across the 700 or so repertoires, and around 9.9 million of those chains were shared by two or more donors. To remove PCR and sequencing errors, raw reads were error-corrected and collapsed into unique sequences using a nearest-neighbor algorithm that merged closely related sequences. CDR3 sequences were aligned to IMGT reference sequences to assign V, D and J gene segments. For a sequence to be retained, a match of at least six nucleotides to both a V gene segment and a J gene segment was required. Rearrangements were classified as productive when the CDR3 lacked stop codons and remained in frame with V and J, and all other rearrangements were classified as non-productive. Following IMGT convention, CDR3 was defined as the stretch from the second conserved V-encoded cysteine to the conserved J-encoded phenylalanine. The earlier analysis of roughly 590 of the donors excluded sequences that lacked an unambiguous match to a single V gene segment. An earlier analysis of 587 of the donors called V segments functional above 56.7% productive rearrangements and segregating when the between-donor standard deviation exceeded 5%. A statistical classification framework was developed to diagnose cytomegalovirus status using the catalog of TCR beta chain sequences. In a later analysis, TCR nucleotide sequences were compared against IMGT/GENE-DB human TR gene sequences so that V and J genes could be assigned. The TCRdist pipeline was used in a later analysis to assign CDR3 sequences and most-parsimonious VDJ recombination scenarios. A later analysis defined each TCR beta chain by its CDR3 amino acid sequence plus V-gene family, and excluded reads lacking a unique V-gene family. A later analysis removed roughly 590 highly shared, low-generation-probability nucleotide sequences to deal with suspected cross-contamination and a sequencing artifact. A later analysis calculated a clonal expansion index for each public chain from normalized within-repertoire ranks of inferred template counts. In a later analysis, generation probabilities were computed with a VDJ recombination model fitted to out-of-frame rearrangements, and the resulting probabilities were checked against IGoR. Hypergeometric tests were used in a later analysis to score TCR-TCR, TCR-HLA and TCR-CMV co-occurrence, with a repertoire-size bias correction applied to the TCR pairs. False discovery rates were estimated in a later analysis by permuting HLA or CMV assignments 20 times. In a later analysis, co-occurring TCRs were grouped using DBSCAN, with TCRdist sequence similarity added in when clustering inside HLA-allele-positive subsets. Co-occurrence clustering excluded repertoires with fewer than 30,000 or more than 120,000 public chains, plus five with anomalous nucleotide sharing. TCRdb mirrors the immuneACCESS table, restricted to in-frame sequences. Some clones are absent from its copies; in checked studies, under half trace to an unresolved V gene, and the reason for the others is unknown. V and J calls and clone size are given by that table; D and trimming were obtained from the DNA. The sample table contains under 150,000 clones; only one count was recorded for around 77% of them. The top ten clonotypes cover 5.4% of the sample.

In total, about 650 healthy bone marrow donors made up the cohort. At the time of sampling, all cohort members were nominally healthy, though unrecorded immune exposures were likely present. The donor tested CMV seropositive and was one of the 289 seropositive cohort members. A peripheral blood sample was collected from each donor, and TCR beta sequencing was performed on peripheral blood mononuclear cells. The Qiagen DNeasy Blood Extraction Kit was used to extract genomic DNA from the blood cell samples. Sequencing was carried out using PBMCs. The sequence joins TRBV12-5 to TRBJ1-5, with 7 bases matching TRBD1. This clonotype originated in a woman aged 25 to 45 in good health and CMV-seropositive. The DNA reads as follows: TGTGCTAGTGTTCCCGGGACAGTTAATGTGGTAGGGCAGCCCCAGCATTTT. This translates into CASVPGTVNVVGQPQHF.